This entry features one TCR beta chain sequence. The antigen is not known. These data originate in a study of cytotoxic CD8 clonotypes in ibrutinib-treated CLL. Whole-study context: Sequenced samples delivered averages of around 250,000 productive templates and tens of thousands of productive rearrangements.

The study, taken as a whole, reports: Baseline clonality exceeded age-matched healthy donors and tracked circulating CD8+ T-cell counts.

Cryopreserved PBMCs supplied around 1.8 micrograms of genomic DNA for TCR beta libraries. The CDR3 consists of 13 residues. Germline CDR1 is MNHEY and CDR2 is SVGAGI. Trimming cost V 5 bases and J 2 bases, with 9 bases left between them. The protocol was immunoSEQ multiplex PCR, while the TCRdb copy is restricted to in-frame clones and leaves out a portion. The sample contains 130,000 to 150,000 clones, around three quarters of which appear only once. This sequence originates from a human donor with chronic lymphocytic leukemia. Sequenced material: PBMCs, taken after 12 months of ibrutinib treatment. The genes are TRBV6-5 and TRBJ1-2; tentatively, D is TRBD1 (6 bases). The CDR3 loop is CASSRGANYGYTF. CDR3 DNA sequence: TGTGCCAGCAGTAGGGGGGCGAACTATGGCTACACCTTC.